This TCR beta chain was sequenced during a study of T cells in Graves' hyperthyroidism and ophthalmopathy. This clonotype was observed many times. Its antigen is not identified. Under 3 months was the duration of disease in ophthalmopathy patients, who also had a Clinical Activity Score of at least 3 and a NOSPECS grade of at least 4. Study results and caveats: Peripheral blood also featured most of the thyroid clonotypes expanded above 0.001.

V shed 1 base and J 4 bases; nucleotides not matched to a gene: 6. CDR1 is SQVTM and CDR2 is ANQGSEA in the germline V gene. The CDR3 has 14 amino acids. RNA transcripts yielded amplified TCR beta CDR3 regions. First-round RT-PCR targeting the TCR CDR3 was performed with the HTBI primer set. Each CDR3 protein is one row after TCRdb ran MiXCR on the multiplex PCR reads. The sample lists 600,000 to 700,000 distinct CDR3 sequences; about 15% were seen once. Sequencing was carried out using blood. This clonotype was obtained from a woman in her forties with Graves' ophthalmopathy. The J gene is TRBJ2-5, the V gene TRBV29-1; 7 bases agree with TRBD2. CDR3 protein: CSVEGGRWGETQYF. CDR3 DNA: TGCAGCGTTGAAGGCGGGAGATGGGGAGAGACCCAGTACTTC.